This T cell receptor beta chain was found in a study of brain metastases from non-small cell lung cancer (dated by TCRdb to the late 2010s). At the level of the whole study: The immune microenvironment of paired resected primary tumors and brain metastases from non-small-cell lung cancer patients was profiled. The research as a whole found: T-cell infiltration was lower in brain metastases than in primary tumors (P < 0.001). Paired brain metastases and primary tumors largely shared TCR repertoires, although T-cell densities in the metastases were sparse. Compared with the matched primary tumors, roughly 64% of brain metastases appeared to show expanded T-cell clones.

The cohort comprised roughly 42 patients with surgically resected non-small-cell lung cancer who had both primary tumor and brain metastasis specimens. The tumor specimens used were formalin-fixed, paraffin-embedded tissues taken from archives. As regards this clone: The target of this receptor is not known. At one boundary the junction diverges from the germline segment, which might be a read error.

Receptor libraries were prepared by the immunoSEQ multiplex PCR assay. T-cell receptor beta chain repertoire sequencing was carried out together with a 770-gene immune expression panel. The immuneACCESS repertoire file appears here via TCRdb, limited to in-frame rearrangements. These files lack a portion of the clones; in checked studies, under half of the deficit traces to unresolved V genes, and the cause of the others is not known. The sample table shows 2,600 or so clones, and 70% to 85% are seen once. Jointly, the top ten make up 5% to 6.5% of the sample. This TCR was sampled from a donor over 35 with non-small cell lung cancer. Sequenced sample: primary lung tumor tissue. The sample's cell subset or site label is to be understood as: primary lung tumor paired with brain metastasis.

The DNA reads as follows: TGCGCCAGCAGCTTGGAGCGTGCGGGCACTGAAACTTTCTTT. This sequence encodes CASSLERAGTETFF. Recombination joined TRBV5-1 with TRBJ1-1; no D segment can be confidently identified. Spanning cysteine to phenylalanine, the CDR3 consists of 14 amino acids. Only the CDR3 DNA stays, 42 bases, in frame from base 1. According to the germline V gene, CDR1 reads SGHRS and CDR2 reads YFSETQ.